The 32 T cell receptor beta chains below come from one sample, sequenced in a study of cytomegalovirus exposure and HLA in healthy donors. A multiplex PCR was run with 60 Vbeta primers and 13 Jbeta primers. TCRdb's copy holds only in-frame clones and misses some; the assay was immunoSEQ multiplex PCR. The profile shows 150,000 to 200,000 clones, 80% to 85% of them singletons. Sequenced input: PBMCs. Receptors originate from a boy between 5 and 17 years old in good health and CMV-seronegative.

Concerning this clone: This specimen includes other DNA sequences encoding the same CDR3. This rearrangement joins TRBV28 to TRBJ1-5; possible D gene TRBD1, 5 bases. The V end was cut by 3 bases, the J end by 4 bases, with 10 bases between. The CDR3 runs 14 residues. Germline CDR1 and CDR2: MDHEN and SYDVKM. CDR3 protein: CASSLTDSNQPQHF. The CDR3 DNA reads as TGTGCCAGCAGTTTGACAGACAGTAATCAGCCCCAGCATTTT.

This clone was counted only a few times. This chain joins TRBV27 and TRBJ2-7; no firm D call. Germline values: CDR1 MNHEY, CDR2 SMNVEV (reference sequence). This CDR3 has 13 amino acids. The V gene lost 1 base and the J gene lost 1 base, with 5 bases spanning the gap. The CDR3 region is CASSLYSSYEQYF. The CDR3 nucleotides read TGTGCCAGCAGTTTATATTCATCCTACGAGCAGTACTTC.

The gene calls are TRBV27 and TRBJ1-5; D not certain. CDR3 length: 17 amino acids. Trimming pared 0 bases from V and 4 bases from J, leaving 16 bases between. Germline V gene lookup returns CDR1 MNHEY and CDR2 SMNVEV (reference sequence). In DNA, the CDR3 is TGTGCCAGCAGTTTATCCCGGGGAAGGGCCATAAATCAGCCCCAGCATTTT. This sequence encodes CASSLSRGRAINQPQHF.

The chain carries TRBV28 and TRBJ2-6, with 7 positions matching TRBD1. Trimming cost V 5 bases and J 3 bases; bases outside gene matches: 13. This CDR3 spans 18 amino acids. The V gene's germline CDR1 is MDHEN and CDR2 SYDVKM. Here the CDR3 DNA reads TGTGCCAGCAGTCAAATAAAGAAGACAGGGTTTGGGGCCAACGTCCTGACTTTC. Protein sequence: CASSQIKKTGFGANVLTF.

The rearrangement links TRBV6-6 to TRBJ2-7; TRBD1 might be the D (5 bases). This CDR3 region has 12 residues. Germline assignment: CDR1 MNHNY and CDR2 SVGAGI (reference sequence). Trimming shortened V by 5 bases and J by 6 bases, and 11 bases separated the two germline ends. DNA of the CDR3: TGTGCCAGCAGTCACAAACAGGCCGAGCAGTACTTC. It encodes CASSHKQAEQYF.

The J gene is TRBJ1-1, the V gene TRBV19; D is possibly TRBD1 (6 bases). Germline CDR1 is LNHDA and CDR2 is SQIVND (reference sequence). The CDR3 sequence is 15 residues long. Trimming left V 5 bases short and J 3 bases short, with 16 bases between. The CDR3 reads CASSQGQTRDTEAFF. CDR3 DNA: TGTGCCAGTAGTCAAGGACAGACAAGGGACACTGAAGCTTTCTTT.

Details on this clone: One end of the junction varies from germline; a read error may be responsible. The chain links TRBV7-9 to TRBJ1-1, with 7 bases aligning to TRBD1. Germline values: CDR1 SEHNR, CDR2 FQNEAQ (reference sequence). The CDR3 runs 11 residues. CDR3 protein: CSSRDSTEAFF. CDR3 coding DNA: TGTTCCAGCAGGGACAGCACTGAAGCTTTCTTT. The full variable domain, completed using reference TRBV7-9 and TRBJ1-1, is DTGVSQNPRHKITKRGQNVTFRCDPISEHNRLYWYRQTLGQGPEFLTYFQNEAQLEKSRLLSDRFSAERPKGSFSTLEIQRTEQGDSAMYLCSSRDSTEAFFGQGTRLTVV.

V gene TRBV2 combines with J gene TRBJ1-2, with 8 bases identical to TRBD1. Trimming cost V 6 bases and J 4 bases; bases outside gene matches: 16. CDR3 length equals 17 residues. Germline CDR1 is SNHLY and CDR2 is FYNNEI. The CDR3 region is CASSANKRQGSLYGYTF. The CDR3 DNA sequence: TGTGCCAGCAGCGCCAATAAGAGACAGGGGTCCCTCTATGGCTACACCTTC. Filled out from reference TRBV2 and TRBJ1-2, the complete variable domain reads EPEVTQTPSHQVTQMGQEVILRCVPISNHLYFYWYRQILGQKVEFLVSFYNNEISEKSEIFDDQFSVERPDGSNFTLKIRSTKLEDSAMYFCASSANKRQGSLYGYTFGSGTRLTVV.

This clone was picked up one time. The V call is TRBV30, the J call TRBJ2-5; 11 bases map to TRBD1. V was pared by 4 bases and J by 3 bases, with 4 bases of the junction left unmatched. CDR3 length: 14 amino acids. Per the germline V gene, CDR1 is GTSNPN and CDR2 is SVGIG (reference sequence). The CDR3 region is CAWIPGQGEETQYF. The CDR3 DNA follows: TGTGCCTGGATTCCGGGACAGGGGGAAGAGACCCAGTACTTC.

Here the CDR3 reads CASSVEPGNEKLFF. The CDR3 DNA reads TGTGCCAGCAGCGTAGAGCCAGGCAATGAAAAACTGTTTTTT. The chain links TRBV9 to TRBJ1-4; D remains unclear. Trimming pared 0 bases from V and 5 bases from J, leaving 8 bases between. CDR1 is SGDLS, CDR2 YYNGEE, per germline. The CDR3 sequence is 14 residues long.

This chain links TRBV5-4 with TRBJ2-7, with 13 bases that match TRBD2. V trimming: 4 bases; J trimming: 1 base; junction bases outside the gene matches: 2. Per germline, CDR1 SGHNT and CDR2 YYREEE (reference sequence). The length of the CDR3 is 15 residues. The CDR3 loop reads CASSVGLAGSYEQYF. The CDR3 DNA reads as TGTGCCAGCAGCGTGGGACTAGCGGGGTCCTACGAGCAGTACTTC. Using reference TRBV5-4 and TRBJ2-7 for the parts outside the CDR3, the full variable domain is ETGVTQSPTHLIKTRGQQVTLRCSSQSGHNTVSWYQQALGQGPQFIFQYYREEENGRGNFPPRFSGLQFPNYSSELNVNALELDDSALYLCASSVGLAGSYEQYFGPGTRLTVT.

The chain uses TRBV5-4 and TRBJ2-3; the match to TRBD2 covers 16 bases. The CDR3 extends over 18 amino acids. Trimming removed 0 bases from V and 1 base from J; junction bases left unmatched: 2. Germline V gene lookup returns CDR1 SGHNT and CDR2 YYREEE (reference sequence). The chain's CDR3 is CASSLGGTSGRGTDTQYF. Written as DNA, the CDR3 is TGTGCCAGCAGCTTGGGGGGGACTAGCGGGAGGGGCACAGATACGCAGTATTTT.

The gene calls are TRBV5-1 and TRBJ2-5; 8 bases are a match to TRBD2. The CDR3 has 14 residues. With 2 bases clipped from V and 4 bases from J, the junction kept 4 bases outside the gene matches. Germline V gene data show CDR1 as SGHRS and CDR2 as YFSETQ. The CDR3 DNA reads TGCGCCAGCAGCTTAACTAGCGGAAGAGAGACCCAGTACTTC. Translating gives CASSLTSGRETQYF. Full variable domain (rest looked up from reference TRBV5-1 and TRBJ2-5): KAGVTQTPRYLIKTRGQQVTLSCSPISGHRSVSWYQQTPGQGLQFLFEYFSETQRNKGNFPGRFSGRQFSNSRSEMNVSTLELGDSALYLCASSLTSGRETQYFGPGTRLLVL.

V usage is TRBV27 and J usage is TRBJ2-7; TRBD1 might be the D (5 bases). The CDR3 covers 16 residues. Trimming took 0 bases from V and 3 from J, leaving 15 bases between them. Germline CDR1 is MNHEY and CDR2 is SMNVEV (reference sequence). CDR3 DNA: TGTGCCAGCAGTTTATCTCGGACACCGGCAGGCTACGAGCAGTACTTC. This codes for CASSLSRTPAGYEQYF.

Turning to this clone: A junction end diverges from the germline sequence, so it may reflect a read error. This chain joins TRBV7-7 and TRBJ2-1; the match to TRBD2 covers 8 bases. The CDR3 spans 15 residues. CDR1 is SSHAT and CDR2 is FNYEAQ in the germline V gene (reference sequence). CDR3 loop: CASSGGFGGSNEQFF. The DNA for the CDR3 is TGTGCTAGCAGCGGGGGATTCGGGGGGAGTAATGAGCAGTTCTTC.

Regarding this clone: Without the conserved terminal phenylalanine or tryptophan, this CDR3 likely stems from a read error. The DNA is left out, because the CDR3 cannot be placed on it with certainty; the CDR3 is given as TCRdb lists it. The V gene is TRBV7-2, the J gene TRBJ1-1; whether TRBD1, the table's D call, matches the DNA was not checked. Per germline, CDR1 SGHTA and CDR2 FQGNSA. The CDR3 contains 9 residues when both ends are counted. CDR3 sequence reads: CASSSDVPV.

The CDR3 region is CSVDTSGTDTQYF. The CDR3 DNA follows: TGCAGCGTTGATACTAGCGGCACAGATACGCAGTATTTT. V usage is TRBV29-1 and J usage is TRBJ2-3, with 7 bases that match TRBD2. V was clipped by 3 bases and J by 1 base; unmatched bases: 1. Germline V gene lookup returns CDR1 SQVTM and CDR2 ANQGSEA. The CDR3 extends over 13 amino acids.

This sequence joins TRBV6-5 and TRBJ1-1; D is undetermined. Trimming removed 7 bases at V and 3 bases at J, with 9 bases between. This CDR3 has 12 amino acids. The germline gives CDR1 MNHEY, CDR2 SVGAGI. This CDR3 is CASKPRDTEAFF. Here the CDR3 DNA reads TGTGCCAGCAAGCCTCGGGACACTGAAGCTTTCTTT.

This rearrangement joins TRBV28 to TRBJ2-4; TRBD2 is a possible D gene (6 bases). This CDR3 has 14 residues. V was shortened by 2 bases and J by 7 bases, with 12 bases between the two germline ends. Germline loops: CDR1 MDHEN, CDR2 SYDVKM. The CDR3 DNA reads TGTGCCAGCAGTTTAGGGGGAGGAAGGAACATTCAGTACTTC. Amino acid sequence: CASSLGGGRNIQYF.

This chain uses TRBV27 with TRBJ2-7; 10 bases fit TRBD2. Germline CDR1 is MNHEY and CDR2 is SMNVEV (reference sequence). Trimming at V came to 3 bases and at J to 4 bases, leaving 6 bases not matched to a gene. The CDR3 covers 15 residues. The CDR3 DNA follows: TGTGCCAGCAGTTTTTATCCTAGCGGGAGTTACGAGCAGTACTTC. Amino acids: CASSFYPSGSYEQYF.

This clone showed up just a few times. The CDR3, as DNA: TGCAGCGTTTGGGGCGGTAGCTCCTACAATGAGCAGTTCTTC. This translates into CSVWGGSSYNEQFF. V gene TRBV29-1 combines with J gene TRBJ2-1, with a possible D match to TRBD1 (5 bases). Per the germline V gene, CDR1 is SQVTM and CDR2 is ANQGSEA. V dropped 5 bases and J dropped 0 bases, with 11 bases sitting between them. The CDR3 has 14 residues.

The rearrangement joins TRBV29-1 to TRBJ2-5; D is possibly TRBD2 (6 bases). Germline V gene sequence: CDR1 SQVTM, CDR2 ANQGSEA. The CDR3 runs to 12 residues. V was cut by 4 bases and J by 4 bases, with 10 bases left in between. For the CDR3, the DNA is TGCAGCGTTGGGAGGGGCGGAGAGACCCAGTACTTC. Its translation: CSVGRGGETQYF.

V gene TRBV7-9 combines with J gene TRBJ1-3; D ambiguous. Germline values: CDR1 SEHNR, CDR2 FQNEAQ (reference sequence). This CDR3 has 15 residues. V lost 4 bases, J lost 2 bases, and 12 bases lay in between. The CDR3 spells CASSYSSGAGNTIYF. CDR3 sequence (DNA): TGTGCCAGCAGCTACTCGTCGGGAGCTGGAAACACCATATATTTT. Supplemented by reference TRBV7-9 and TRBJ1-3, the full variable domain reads DTGVSQNPRHKITKRGQNVTFRCDPISEHNRLYWYRQTLGQGPEFLTYFQNEAQLEKSRLLSDRFSAERPKGSFSTLEIQRTEQGDSAMYLCASSYSSGAGNTIYFGEGSWLTVV.

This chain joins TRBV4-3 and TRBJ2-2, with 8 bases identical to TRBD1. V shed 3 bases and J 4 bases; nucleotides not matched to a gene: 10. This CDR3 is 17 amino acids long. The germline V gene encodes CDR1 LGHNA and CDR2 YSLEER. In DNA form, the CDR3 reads TGCGCCAGCAGCCACCTAGGGCAGGGGGCTTTCACCGGGGAGCTGTTTTTT. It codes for CASSHLGQGAFTGELFF.

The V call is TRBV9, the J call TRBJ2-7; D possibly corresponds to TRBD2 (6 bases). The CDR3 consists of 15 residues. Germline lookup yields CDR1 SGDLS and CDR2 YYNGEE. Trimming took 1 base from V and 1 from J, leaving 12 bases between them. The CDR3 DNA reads TGTGCCAGCAGCGTATCGGGGGACCCTTCCTACGAGCAGTACTTC. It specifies CASSVSGDPSYEQYF.

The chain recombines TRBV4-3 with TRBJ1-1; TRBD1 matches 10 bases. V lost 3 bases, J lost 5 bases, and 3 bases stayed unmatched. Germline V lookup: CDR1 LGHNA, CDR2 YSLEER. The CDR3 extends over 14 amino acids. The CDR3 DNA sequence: TGCGCCAGCAGCCACGGACAGGGGGGGACTGAAGCTTTCTTT. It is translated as CASSHGQGGTEAFF.

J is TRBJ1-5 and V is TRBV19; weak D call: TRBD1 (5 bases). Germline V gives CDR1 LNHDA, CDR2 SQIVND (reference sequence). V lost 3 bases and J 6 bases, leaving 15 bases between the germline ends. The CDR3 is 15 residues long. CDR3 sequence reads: CASSITKGWAQPQHF. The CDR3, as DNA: TGTGCCAGTAGTATTACTAAGGGGTGGGCTCAGCCCCAGCATTTT.

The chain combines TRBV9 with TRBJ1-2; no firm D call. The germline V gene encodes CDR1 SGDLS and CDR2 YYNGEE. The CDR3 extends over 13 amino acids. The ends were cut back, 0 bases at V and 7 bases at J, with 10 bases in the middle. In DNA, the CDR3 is TGTGCCAGCAGCGTAGAGGGAAGCGGTGGCTACACCTTC. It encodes CASSVEGSGGYTF. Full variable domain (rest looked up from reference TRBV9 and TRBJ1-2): DSGVTQTPKHLITATGQRVTLRCSPRSGDLSVYWYQQSLDQGLQFLIQYYNGEERAKGNILERFSAQQFPDLHSELNLSSLELGDSALYFCASSVEGSGGYTFGSGTRLTVV.

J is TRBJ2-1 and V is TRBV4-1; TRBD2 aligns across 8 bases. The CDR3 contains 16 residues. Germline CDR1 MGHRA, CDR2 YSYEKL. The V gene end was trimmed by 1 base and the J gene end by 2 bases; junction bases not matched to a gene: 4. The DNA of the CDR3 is TGCGCCAGCAGCCAAGGCGCCGGGGGGGCCTACAATGAGCAGTTCTTC. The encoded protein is CASSQGAGGAYNEQFF.

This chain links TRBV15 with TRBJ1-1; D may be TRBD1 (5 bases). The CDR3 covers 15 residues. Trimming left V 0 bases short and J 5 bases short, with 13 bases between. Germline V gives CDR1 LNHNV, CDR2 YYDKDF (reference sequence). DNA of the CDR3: TGTGCCACCAGCAGAGATCAAGGGGCAGGGACTGAAGCTTTCTTT. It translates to CATSRDQGAGTEAFF.

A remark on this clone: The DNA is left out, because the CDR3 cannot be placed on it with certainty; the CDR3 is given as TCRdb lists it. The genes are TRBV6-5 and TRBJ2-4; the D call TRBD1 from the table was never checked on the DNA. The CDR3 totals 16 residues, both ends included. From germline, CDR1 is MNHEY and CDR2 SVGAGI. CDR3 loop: CASSSSDSTIKNIQYF.

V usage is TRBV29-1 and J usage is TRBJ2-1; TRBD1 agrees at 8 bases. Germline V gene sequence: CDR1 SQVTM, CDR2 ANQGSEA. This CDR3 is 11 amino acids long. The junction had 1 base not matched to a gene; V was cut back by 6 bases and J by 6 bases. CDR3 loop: CSVDRVNEQFF. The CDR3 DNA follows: TGCAGCGTGGACAGGGTCAATGAGCAGTTCTTC.